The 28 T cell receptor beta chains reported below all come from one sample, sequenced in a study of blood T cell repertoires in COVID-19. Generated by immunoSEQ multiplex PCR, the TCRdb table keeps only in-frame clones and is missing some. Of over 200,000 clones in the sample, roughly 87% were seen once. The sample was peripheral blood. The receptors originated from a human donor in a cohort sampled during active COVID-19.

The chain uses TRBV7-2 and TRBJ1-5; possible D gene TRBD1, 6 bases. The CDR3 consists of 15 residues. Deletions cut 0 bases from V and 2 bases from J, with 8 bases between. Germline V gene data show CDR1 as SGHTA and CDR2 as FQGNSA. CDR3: CASSLAGAGNQPQHF. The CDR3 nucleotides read TGTGCCAGCAGCTTAGCGGGGGCGGGCAATCAGCCCCAGCATTTT. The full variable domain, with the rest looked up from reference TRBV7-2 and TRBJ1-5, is GAGVSQSPSNKVTEKGKDVELRCDPISGHTALYWYRQSLGQGLEFLIYFQGNSAPDKSGLPSDRFSAERTGGSVSTLTIQRTQQEDSAVYLCASSLAGAGNQPQHFGDGTRLSIL.

The CDR3 nucleotides read TGTGCCAGTAGTAGGTGGTCGACTGACGCCCTCCACTTT. Translation: CASSRWSTDALHF. The chain combines TRBV19 with TRBJ1-6, with no clear D. Germline V gene sequence: CDR1 LNHDA, CDR2 SQIVND (reference sequence). V lost 4 bases and J lost 14, with 15 bases in between. The CDR3 has 13 amino acids.

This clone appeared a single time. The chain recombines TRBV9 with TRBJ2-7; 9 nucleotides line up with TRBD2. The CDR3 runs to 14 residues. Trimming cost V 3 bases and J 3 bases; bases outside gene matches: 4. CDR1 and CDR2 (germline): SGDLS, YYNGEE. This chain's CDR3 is CASSGGGGGYEQYF. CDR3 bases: TGTGCCAGCAGCGGCGGCGGGGGGGGCTACGAGCAGTACTTC.

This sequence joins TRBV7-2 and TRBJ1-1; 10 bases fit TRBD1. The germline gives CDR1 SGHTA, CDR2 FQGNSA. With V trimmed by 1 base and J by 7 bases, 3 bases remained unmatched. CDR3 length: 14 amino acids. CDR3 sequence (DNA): TGTGCCAGCAGCTTAGAGGGACAGGGGTTTGAAGCTTTCTTT. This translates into CASSLEGQGFEAFF.

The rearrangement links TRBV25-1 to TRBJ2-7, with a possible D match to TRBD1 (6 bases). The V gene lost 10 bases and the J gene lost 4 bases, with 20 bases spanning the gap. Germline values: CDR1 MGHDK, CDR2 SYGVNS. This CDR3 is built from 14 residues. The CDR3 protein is CAMTEGQPWYEQYF. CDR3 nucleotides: TGTGCCATGACAGAAGGACAGCCATGGTACGAGCAGTACTTC.

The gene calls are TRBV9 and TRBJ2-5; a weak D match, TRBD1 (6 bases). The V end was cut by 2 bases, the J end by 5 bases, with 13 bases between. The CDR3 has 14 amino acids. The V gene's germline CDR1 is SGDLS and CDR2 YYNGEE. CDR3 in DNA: TGTGCCAGCAGCGTGGCCGACAGGTTCGAGACCCAGTACTTC. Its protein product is CASSVADRFETQYF.

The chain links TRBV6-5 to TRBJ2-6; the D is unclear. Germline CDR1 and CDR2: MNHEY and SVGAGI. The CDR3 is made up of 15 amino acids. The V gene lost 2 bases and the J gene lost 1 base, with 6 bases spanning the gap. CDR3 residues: CASSYDGSGANVLTF. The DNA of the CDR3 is TGTGCCAGCAGTTACGACGGGTCTGGGGCCAACGTCCTGACTTTC.

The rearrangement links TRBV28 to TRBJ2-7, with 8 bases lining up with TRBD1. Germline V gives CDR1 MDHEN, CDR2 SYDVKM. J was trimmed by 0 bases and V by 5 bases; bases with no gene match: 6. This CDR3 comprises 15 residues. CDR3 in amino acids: CASSKDRVNSYEQYF. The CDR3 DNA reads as TGTGCCAGCAGTAAGGACAGGGTCAACTCCTACGAGCAGTACTTC.

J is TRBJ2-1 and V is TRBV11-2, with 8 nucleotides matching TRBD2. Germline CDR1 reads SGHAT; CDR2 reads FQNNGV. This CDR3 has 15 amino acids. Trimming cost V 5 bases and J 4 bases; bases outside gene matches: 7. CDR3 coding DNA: TGTGCCAGCAGCCGGATAGCGGGAAGGTACAATGAGCAGTTCTTC. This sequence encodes CASSRIAGRYNEQFF.

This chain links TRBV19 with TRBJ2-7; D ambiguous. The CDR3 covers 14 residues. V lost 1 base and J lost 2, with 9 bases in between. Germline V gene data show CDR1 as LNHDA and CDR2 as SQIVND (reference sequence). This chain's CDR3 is CASSIVHKPYEQYF. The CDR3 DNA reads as TGTGCCAGTAGTATAGTGCACAAACCCTACGAGCAGTACTTC. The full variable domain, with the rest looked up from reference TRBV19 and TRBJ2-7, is DGGITQSPKYLFRKEGQNVTLSCEQNLNHDAMYWYRQDPGQGLRLIYYSQIVNDFQKGDIAEGYSVSREKKESFPLTVTSAQKNPTAFYLCASSIVHKPYEQYFGPGTRLTVT.

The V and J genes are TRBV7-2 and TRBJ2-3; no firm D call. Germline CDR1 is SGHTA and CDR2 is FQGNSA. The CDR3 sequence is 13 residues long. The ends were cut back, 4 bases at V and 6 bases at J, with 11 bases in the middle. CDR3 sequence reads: CASSSRMADTQYF. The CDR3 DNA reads TGTGCCAGCAGCTCCCGAATGGCCGATACGCAGTATTTT.

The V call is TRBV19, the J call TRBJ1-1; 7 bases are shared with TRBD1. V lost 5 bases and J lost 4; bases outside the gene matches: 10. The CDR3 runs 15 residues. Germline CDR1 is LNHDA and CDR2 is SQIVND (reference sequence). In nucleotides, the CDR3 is TGTGCCAGTAGTGTATGGGACAGCGAGGGCACTGAAGCTTTCTTT. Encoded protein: CASSVWDSEGTEAFF.

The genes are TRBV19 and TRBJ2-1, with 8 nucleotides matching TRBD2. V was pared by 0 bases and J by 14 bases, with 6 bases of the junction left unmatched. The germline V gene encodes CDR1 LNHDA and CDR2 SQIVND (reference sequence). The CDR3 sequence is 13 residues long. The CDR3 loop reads CASSIDRGLGEFF. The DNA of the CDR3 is TGTGCCAGTAGTATAGATCGGGGACTAGGAGAGTTCTTC. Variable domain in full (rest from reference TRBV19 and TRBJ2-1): DGGITQSPKYLFRKEGQNVTLSCEQNLNHDAMYWYRQDPGQGLRLIYYSQIVNDFQKGDIAEGYSVSREKKESFPLTVTSAQKNPTAFYLCASSIDRGLGEFFGPGTRLTVL.

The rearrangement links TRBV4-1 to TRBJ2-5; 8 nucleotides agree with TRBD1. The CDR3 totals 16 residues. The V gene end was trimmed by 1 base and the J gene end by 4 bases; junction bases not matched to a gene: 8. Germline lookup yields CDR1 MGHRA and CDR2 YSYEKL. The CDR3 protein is CASSQAMSGGRETQYF. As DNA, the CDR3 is TGCGCCAGCAGCCAAGCAATGTCAGGGGGCCGAGAGACCCAGTACTTC.

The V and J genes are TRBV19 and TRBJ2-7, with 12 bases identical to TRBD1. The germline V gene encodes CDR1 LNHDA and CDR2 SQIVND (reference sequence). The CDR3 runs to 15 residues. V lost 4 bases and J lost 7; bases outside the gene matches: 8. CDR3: CASSTIGTGGWEQYF. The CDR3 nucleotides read TGTGCCAGTAGTACCATCGGGACAGGGGGCTGGGAGCAGTACTTC.

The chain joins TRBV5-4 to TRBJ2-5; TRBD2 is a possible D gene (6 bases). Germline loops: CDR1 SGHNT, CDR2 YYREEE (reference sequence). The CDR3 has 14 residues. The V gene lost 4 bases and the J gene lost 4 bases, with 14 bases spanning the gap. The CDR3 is CASSRGKLRETQYF. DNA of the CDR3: TGTGCCAGCAGCCGGGGGAAGTTGCGAGAGACCCAGTACTTC.

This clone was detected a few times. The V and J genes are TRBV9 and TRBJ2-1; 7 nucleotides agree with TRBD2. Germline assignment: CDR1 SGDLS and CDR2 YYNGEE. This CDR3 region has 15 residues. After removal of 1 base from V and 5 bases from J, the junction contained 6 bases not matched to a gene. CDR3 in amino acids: CASSVNAGANNEQFF. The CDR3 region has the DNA TGTGCCAGCAGCGTAAATGCGGGAGCCAACAATGAGCAGTTCTTC. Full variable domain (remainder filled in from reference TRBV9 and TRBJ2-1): DSGVTQTPKHLITATGQRVTLRCSPRSGDLSVYWYQQSLDQGLQFLIQYYNGEERAKGNILERFSAQQFPDLHSELNLSSLELGDSALYFCASSVNAGANNEQFFGPGTRLTVL.

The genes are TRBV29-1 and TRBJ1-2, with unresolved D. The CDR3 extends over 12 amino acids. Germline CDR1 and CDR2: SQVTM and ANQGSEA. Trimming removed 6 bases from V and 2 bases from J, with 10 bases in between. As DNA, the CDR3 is TGCAGCGTCCTGGCCGGGAACTATGGCTACACCTTC. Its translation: CSVLAGNYGYTF.

CDR3 coding DNA: TGTGCCAGCAGAAAGACAGGGACTAACTATGGCTACACCTTC. Translated, it gives CASRKTGTNYGYTF. The chain recombines TRBV5-4 with TRBJ1-2; 7 bases line up with TRBD1. Per germline, CDR1 SGHNT and CDR2 YYREEE (reference sequence). J lost 0 bases, V lost 5 bases, and 4 bases had no gene match. This CDR3 has 14 residues.

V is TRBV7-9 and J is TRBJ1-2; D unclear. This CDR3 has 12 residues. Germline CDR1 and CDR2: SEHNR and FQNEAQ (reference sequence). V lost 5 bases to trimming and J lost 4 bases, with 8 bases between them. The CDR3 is CASSPGLYGYTF. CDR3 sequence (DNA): TGTGCCAGCAGCCCCGGACTCTATGGCTACACCTTC.

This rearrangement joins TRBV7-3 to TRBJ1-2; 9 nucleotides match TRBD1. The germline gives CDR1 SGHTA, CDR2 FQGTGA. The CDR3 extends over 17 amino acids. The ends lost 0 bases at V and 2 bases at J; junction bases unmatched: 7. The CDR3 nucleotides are TGTGCCAGCAGCTTAACCGGATCCGGGACAGGGAACTATGGCTACACCTTC. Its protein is CASSLTGSGTGNYGYTF.

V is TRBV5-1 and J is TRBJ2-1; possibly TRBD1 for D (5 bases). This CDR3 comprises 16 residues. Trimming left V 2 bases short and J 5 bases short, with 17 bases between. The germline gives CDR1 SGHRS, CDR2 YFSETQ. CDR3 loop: CASSFWGRPSNNEQFF. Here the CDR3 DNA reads TGCGCCAGCAGCTTCTGGGGCCGGCCGTCGAACAATGAGCAGTTCTTC.

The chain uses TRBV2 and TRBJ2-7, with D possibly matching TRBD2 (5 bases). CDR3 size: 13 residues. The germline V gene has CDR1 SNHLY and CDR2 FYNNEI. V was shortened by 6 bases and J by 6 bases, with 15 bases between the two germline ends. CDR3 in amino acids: CASSTRLAGEQYF. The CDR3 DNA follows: TGTGCCAGCAGCACTCGTCTAGCAGGCGAGCAGTACTTC.

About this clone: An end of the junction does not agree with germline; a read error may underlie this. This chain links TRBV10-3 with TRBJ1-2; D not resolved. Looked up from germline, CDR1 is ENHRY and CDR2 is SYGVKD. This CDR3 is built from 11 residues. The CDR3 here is CAISEGHTPNF. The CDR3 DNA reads TGTGCCATCAGTGAGGGGCATACACCCAACTTC.

In DNA form, the CDR3 reads TGTGCCAGCGGTAGCCTAGCGTCGAGCACAGATACGCAGTATTTT. This translates into CASGSLASSTDTQYF. The V and J genes are TRBV6-5 and TRBJ2-3, with D maybe TRBD2 (6 bases). The CDR3 totals 15 residues. Germline CDR1 MNHEY, CDR2 SVGAGI. V dropped 8 bases and J dropped 0 bases, with 15 bases sitting between them.

CDR3 amino acids: CASQKGRGTQYF. CDR3 in DNA: TGTGCCAGCCAAAAAGGGAGGGGGACCCAGTACTTC. The chain carries TRBV6-5 and TRBJ2-5; 7 bases are shared with TRBD2. J was trimmed by 7 bases and V by 8 bases; bases with no gene match: 7. In germline, CDR1 is MNHEY, CDR2 SVGAGI. This CDR3 has 12 residues.

The CDR3 region is CASSPRPPGTGLANYGYTF. As DNA, the CDR3 is TGTGCCAGCAGCCCCAGGCCCCCGGGGACAGGGTTAGCTAACTATGGCTACACCTTC. The rearrangement joins TRBV7-6 to TRBJ1-2; 9 positions match TRBD1. The V segment lost 5 bases and the J segment 0 bases; nucleotides outside the gene matches: 16. Germline V CDR1 and CDR2: SGHVS, FNYEAQ. The CDR3 spans 19 residues.

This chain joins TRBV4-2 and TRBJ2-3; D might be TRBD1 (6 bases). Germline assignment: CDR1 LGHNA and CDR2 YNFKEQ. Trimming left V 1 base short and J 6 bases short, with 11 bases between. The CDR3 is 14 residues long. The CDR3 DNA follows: TGTGCCAGCAGCCAAGGAGGGGGAGCGGATACGCAGTATTTT. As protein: CASSQGGGADTQYF.